The entry below describes one TCR beta chain. Antigen specificity is unknown. This entry comes from a study of Graves' ophthalmopathy and Graves' hyperthyroidism. Background on the study: Peripheral blood was gathered at the point of initial diagnosis, before any treatment started. Study results and limitations: The blood repertoire also included most expanded thyroid clonotypes above 0.001 frequency. A classifier, a 13-signature model, separated ophthalmopathy from stable hyperthyroidism with approximately 88% sensitivity and about 81% specificity.

Symptoms, serum thyroxine and TRAb, thyroid ultrasound, and orbital computed tomography formed the diagnostic basis. V was clipped by 1 base and J by 1 base, with 12 bases between them. From germline, CDR1 is SGHRS and CDR2 YFSETQ. The CDR3 extends over 15 amino acids. RNA transcripts provided the template for amplifying TCR beta CDR3 regions. First-round RT-PCR used HTBI primers; second-round multiplex PCR followed. Via MiXCR, TCRdb re-called the multiplex PCR reads, giving one row per CDR3 protein. The table lists 150,000 to 200,000 distinct CDR3 sequences, around 39% of them singletons, with 7.5% to 10% in the top ten.

The TCR originated in a man under 40 with Graves' ophthalmopathy. The rearrangement joins TRBV5-1 to TRBJ2-7, with D unresolved. Sequences were obtained from peripheral blood. The CDR3 here is CASSLIQYPSYEQYF. CDR3 DNA: TGCGCCAGCAGCTTGATCCAGTACCCTTCCTACGAGCAGTACTTC.